This T cell receptor beta chain appears in the sequencing data of a study of OX40 agonist ivuxolimab in advanced cancers. About the study: Recorded diagnoses for dose-escalation patients were hepatocellular carcinoma, melanoma, renal cell or head and neck cancer.

Assay: immunoSEQ multiplex PCR; the TCRdb copy retains only in-frame clones and omits some. Here the sample spans tens of thousands of clones, 75% to 95% being singletons. The trim removed 10 bases at V and 5 bases at J, leaving 5 bases unmatched. The germline CDR1 and CDR2 sequences are LNHDA and SQIVND (reference sequence). CDR3 length: 12 amino acids. The material sequenced was CD4+ or CD8+ T cells sorted from blood, taken in a trial of the OX40 agonist ivuxolimab. This clonotype was sampled from an adult with an advanced solid tumor such as melanoma, head and neck, liver or kidney cancer. The chain links TRBV19 to TRBJ2-3, with TRBD2 matching 8 bases. The CDR3 sequence is CATREGGDTQYF. The CDR3 coding sequence is TGTGCCACCCGGGAGGGAGGAGATACGCAGTATTTT.